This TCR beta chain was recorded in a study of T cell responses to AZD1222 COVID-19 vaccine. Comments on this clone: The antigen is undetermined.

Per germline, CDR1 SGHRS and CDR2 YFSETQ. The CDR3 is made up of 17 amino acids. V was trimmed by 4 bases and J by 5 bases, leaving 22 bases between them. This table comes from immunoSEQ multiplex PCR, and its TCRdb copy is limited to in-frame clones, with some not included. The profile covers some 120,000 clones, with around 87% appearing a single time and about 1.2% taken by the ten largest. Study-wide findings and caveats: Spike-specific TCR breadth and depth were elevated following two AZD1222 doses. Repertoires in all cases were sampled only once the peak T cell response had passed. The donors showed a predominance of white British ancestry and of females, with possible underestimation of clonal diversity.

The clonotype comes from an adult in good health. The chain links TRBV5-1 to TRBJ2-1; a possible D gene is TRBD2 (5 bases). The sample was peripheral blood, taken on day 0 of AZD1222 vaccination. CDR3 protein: CASSLTPFGVYHNEQFF. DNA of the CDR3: TGCGCCAGCAGCCTGACACCTTTCGGGGTATACCACAATGAGCAGTTCTTC.